The clone carrying this T cell receptor beta chain was recorded a few times. The sample is drawn from a study of beta chain features in type 1 diabetes. Overall study: Patient and healthy donor groups were alike in age, gender and cell yields.

Since all of the isolated RNA was reverse transcribed, expressed TCRB transcripts were what got sequenced. TCRdb's table, derived via immunoSEQ multiplex PCR, lists solely in-frame clones and lacks some. Of 200,000 to 250,000 clones listed, 9% to 10% are singletons. The sequenced sample consisted of naive CD4+ T cells from blood. The receptor comes from a woman under 30 in good health.

This CDR3 reads CASNREETQYF. CDR3 nucleotides: TGTGCCAGCAATAGAGAGGAGACCCAGTACTTC. The rearrangement joins TRBV25-1 to TRBJ2-5; D call uncertain. Trimming left V 7 bases short and J 5 bases short, with 8 bases between. Germline V gene lookup returns CDR1 MGHDK and CDR2 SYGVNS. This CDR3 has 11 amino acids.